Listed here are 2 T cell receptor beta chains from one sample, sequenced in a study of metastatic and nonmetastatic thyroid tumors. Patients were all untreated before their thyroid surgery. TCRdb reanalyzed the PCR reads with MiXCR. Found here are some 28,000 clones, around 20% of them singletons; the top ten hold approximately 39%. The sample consisted of blood. These receptors came from a female donor with papillary thyroid cancer or a benign thyroid nodule (not recorded which). Some clones in this sample may be carry-over from other donors' samples.

Only one count was recorded for this clone. Sequence at one end of the junction differs from germline and may be a read error. This chain connects TRBV6-1 to TRBJ2-7, with D hard to call. The germline V gene has CDR1 MNHNS and CDR2 SASEGT. This CDR3 comprises 11 residues. The CDR3 DNA reads TGTGCCATCAGTGGCCTGTGGGAGCAGTACTTC. Protein sequence: CAISGLWEQYF.

As concerns this clone: A read error may account for a junction end that differs from germline. The chain is built from TRBV28 and TRBJ1-2; D remains ambiguous. The CDR3 covers 14 residues. CDR1 is MDHEN, CDR2 SYDVKM, per germline. The chain's CDR3 is CASSLLSGNYCYTF. The CDR3 coding sequence is TGTGCCAGCAGTTTATTGTCAGGTAACTATTGCTACACCTTC.